The present entry profiles one T cell receptor beta chain with its context. The antigen remains unidentified. The ends lost 3 bases at V and 1 base at J; junction bases unmatched: 9. CDR1 and CDR2 (germline): SGHTA, FQGNSA. The length of the CDR3 is 17 residues. TCR beta CDR3 region amplification was performed from RNA transcripts. The HTBI primer set drove a first-round RT-PCR of the TCR CDR3. TCRdb ran MiXCR on the multiplex PCR reads and lists one entry per CDR3 protein. The table includes around 400,000 distinct CDR3 sequences, 15% to 18% detected once. The study enrolled patients aged 18 to 65 with newly diagnosed hyperthyroidism of under 2 months' duration. For the diagnoses, clinical symptoms, serum thyroxine and TRAb, thyroid ultrasound and orbital computed tomography were used. The sample originates from a study of T cells in Graves' hyperthyroidism and ophthalmopathy. Notes on the study in general: Most thyroid clonotypes expanded above 0.001 were also detected in blood.

Sequences were obtained from blood. The TCR originated in a woman younger than 35 with Graves' hyperthyroidism that later progressed to Graves' ophthalmopathy. The chain combines TRBV7-2 with TRBJ2-4, with 7 bases lining up with TRBD2. CDR3 bases: TGTGCCAGCAGCTTCTCCTACCCGCGGGAGGCCAAAAACATTCAGTACTTC. It yields the protein CASSFSYPREAKNIQYF.